This T cell receptor beta chain stems from a study of blood T cell repertoires in COVID-19. As for the study in general: T cells, B-cell-depleted T cells, or PBMCs provided the cDNA or gDNA that served as material.

The protocol was immunoSEQ multiplex PCR, while the TCRdb copy is restricted to in-frame clones and leaves out a portion. The table has about 360,000 clones, 75% to 90% seen once. The sequencing input was peripheral blood. The clonotype originates from an older woman with COVID-19, enrolled during active disease.

This CDR3 reads CASSEEGSDTEAFF. CDR3 DNA sequence: TGTGCCAGCAGTGAAGAGGGGTCTGACACTGAAGCTTTCTTT. The chain links TRBV2 to TRBJ1-1; D perhaps matches TRBD1 (5 bases). The CDR3 loop spans 14 amino acids. Trimming took 1 base from V and 3 from J, leaving 9 bases between them. Germline V gives CDR1 SNHLY, CDR2 FYNNEI.